These 2 T cell receptor beta chains originate from one sample sequenced in a study of shared clonotypes between healthy human individuals. Only in-frame clones appear in the TCRdb table, and some are missing; sequencing was by immunoSEQ multiplex PCR. The data contain approximately 1,500,000 clones, roughly 96% of them singletons. The sample was naive CD4+ T cells sorted from blood. The sample's subset: CD45RA+ positively selected. The receptors originated from a man younger than 45 in good health.

As regards this clone: The same CDR3 arises from other DNA sequences in this sample as well. The chain is built from TRBV6-5 and TRBJ2-2, with 7 bases fitting TRBD1. The CDR3 runs to 13 residues. Germline CDR1 MNHEY, CDR2 SVGAGI. The J segment lost 4 bases and the V segment lost 6 bases, leaving 2 bases of the junction unmatched. CDR3 region: CASSRQGTGELFF. For the CDR3, the DNA is TGTGCCAGCAGCCGACAGGGCACCGGGGAGCTGTTTTTT.

The chain recombines TRBV7-8 with TRBJ2-7, with D hard to call. V shed 3 bases and J shed 3 bases, with 9 bases lying between them. CDR1 SGHVS and CDR2 FQNEAQ come from the germline V gene. The CDR3 covers 13 residues. The CDR3 DNA is TGTGCCAGCAGCTTCGGGCAGTTCTACGAGCAGTACTTC. As protein: CASSFGQFYEQYF.